The 13 T cell receptor beta chains below come from one sample, sequenced in a study of long-term antiretroviral therapy in people with HIV. Run at survey level, the immunoSEQ assay was version v3.0. Clones were read by immunoSEQ multiplex PCR, and TCRdb kept only the in-frame ones, dropping some. The table has around 13,000 clones, roughly four fifths seen once; the top ten hold approximately 21%. Sequenced material: unsorted PBMCs, taken 0.5 years before starting antiretroviral therapy. Source of these receptors: a woman aged 35 to 49 with HIV.

The V gene is TRBV2, the J gene TRBJ1-2; 10 nucleotides line up with TRBD1. Germline loops: CDR1 SNHLY, CDR2 FYNNEI. With V trimmed by 4 bases and J by 0 bases, 5 bases remained unmatched. The CDR3 has 16 amino acids. The CDR3 reads CASSGGQGWANYGYTF. Written as DNA, the CDR3 is TGTGCCAGCAGTGGGGGACAGGGGTGGGCTAACTATGGCTACACCTTC.

This chain's CDR3 is CASSLAGGFGTDTQYF. CDR3 DNA: TGTGCCAGCAGCTTAGCGGGCGGCTTTGGCACAGATACGCAGTATTTT. The chain employs TRBV7-2 and TRBJ2-3; D call uncertain. The V end lost 0 bases, the J end lost 1 base, and 11 bases lay between the germline ends. The germline gives CDR1 SGHTA, CDR2 FQGNSA. The CDR3 contains 16 residues.

Only a few counts were recorded for this clone. The V call is TRBV19, the J call TRBJ1-5, with TRBD1 as a possible D gene (6 bases). The CDR3 extends over 16 amino acids. CDR1 and CDR2 (germline): LNHDA, SQIVND (reference sequence). V lost 5 bases, J lost 8 bases, and 22 bases lay in between. The CDR3 DNA sequence: TGTGCCAGTAGTCCCTTCTTCCCCGAGGGGGTTAAGCCCCAGCATTTT. Protein sequence: CASSPFFPEGVKPQHF.

CDR3 in DNA: TGTGCCAGCAGCTTAGATTGGTCAGATACGCAGTATTTT. It translates to CASSLDWSDTQYF. The chain couples TRBV7-2 to TRBJ2-3; unclear D gene. Trimming cost V 1 base and J 4 bases, with 6 bases left between them. CDR1 is SGHTA and CDR2 is FQGNSA in the germline V gene. This CDR3 comprises 13 residues.

This rearrangement joins TRBV7-2 to TRBJ1-1; tentatively, D is TRBD1 (6 bases). V gave up 2 bases and J gave up 4 bases, with 14 bases separating them. The CDR3 is 15 amino acids. Germline V gene data show CDR1 as SGHTA and CDR2 as FQGNSA. CDR3 nucleotides: TGTGCCAGCAGCTTATTTAGGGGGGGCCCCACTGAAGCTTTCTTT. Translation gives CASSLFRGGPTEAFF.

This clone appeared a few times. The J gene is TRBJ2-7, the V gene TRBV5-1; D unclear. CDR1 is SGHRS, CDR2 YFSETQ, per germline. CDR3 length: 14 amino acids. Deletions cut 0 bases from V and 3 bases from J, with 10 bases between. The CDR3 sequence: CASSLGVGFYEQYF. The CDR3 DNA sequence: TGCGCCAGCAGCTTGGGTGTGGGATTCTACGAGCAGTACTTC.

The chain has TRBV11-2 and TRBJ1-2; D remains unclear. Germline-derived CDR1 and CDR2 are SGHAT and FQNNGV. The CDR3 covers 16 residues. V lost 4 bases and J 2 bases, leaving 17 bases between the germline ends. The CDR3 loop reads CASSSGRQAINYGYTF. In DNA, the CDR3 is TGTGCCAGCAGCTCCGGTAGGCAGGCCATAAACTATGGCTACACCTTC.

V usage is TRBV10-3 and J usage is TRBJ2-3; D remains unclear. The CDR3 has 15 residues. V gave up 4 bases and J gave up 2 bases, with 13 bases separating them. From germline, CDR1 is ENHRY and CDR2 SYGVKD. CDR3 DNA: TGTGCCATCAGTGGTAGCCTTACTATCACAGATACGCAGTATTTT. It yields the protein CAISGSLTITDTQYF.

This clone ranks as large. This rearrangement joins TRBV29-1 to TRBJ2-7; possibly TRBD1 for D (6 bases). The CDR3 covers 15 residues. The V gene's germline CDR1 is SQVTM and CDR2 ANQGSEA. V dropped 7 bases and J dropped 6 bases, with 25 bases sitting between them. CDR3 bases: TGCAGCGCCTATAGTACAACAGGGAACCCTAGCGAGCAGTACTTC. Residues: CSAYSTTGNPSEQYF.

The V call is TRBV19, the J call TRBJ1-5; D is unresolved. CDR1 and CDR2 from the germline V gene are LNHDA and SQIVND (reference sequence). The V end was cut by 3 bases, the J end by 4 bases, with 7 bases between. The length of the CDR3 is 13 residues. The CDR3 DNA reads TGTGCCAGTAGTATCCAGAATAATCAGCCCCAGCATTTT. Its protein is CASSIQNNQPQHF.

The chain uses TRBV6-5 and TRBJ2-3; TRBD2 matches at 9 bases. The CDR3 length is 14 residues. The germline V gene has CDR1 MNHEY and CDR2 SVGAGI. Trimming took 5 bases from V and 0 from J; bases not matched to a gene: 0. The CDR3 sequence: CASSLAGSTDTQYF. The CDR3 DNA is TGTGCCAGCAGTCTAGCGGGAAGCACAGATACGCAGTATTTT.

The rearrangement uses TRBV29-1 and TRBJ2-4; 8 nucleotides match TRBD2. In germline, CDR1 is SQVTM, CDR2 ANQGSEA. The V segment lost 4 bases and the J segment 5 bases; nucleotides outside the gene matches: 4. There are 13 residues in the CDR3. CDR3 sequence (DNA): TGCAGCGTTGTGGGACTAGGCGAAAACATTCAGTACTTC. Its translation: CSVVGLGENIQYF.

V is TRBV7-2 and J is TRBJ1-1, with D perhaps matching TRBD1 (6 bases). V was pared by 3 bases and J by 5 bases, with 10 bases between. Germline assignment: CDR1 SGHTA and CDR2 FQGNSA. The CDR3 runs to 13 residues. CDR3 coding DNA: TGTGCCAGCAGCTTCCGCAGGGGAACTGAAGCTTTCTTT. Its protein is CASSFRRGTEAFF.